The 9 T cell receptor beta chains below come from one sample, sequenced in a study of technical replicates of blood from a few donors. The data were produced by immunoSEQ multiplex PCR, yet TCRdb's version contains in-frame clones alone and is incomplete. The sample contains about 81,000 clones, about 97% of which appear only once. The sequenced material came from T cells isolated from PBMCs. The receptor set was obtained from a human donor in good health.

The chain links TRBV2 to TRBJ2-5; possibly TRBD2 for D (6 bases). The CDR3 has 13 residues. Germline assignment: CDR1 SNHLY and CDR2 FYNNEI. V dropped 1 base and J dropped 3 bases, with 6 bases sitting between them. The CDR3 loop reads CASSEGGEETQYF. The CDR3 nucleotides are TGTGCCAGCAGTGAAGGGGGGGAAGAGACCCAGTACTTC.

V gene TRBV5-1 combines with J gene TRBJ1-1, with 9 bases aligning to TRBD1. V dropped 2 bases and J dropped 6; count of bases not matched to a gene: 8. This CDR3 has 15 amino acids. Germline values: CDR1 SGHRS, CDR2 YFSETQ. The CDR3 protein is CASSFTGQGFSEAFF. CDR3 DNA sequence: TGCGCCAGCAGCTTTACAGGACAGGGGTTCTCTGAAGCTTTCTTT. Together with reference TRBV5-1 and TRBJ1-1, the CDR3 gives the full variable domain: KAGVTQTPRYLIKTRGQQVTLSCSPISGHRSVSWYQQTPGQGLQFLFEYFSETQRNKGNFPGRFSGRQFSNSRSEMNVSTLELGDSALYLCASSFTGQGFSEAFFGQGTRLTVV.

The gene calls are TRBV15 and TRBJ1-6; D remains ambiguous. CDR3 length: 15 residues. Trimming took 0 bases from V and 7 from J, leaving 10 bases between them. Germline V gene sequence: CDR1 LNHNV, CDR2 YYDKDF (reference sequence). CDR3 amino acids: CATSRDGKRNSPLHF. The CDR3 coding sequence is TGTGCCACCAGCAGAGATGGTAAGAGGAATTCACCCCTCCACTTT.

V is TRBV6-4 and J is TRBJ1-2; TRBD1 might be the D (6 bases). The germline CDR1 and CDR2 sequences are MRHNA and SNTAGT. CDR3 length: 14 amino acids. The germline V and J ends were trimmed by 6 bases and 4 bases, with 15 bases remaining between them. The CDR3 sequence is CASRSDSLGYGYTF. CDR3 nucleotides: TGTGCCAGCAGATCGGACAGTCTGGGCTATGGCTACACCTTC.

The genes are TRBV5-1 and TRBJ2-3; 11 bases are shared with TRBD2. The CDR3 length is 18 residues. The V and J ends lost 0 bases and 0 bases, in that order; junction bases with no gene match: 6. From germline, CDR1 is SGHRS and CDR2 YFSETQ. CDR3 sequence reads: CASSLVLAGGPSTDTQYF. The CDR3 DNA reads TGCGCCAGCAGCTTGGTGCTAGCGGGGGGACCTAGCACAGATACGCAGTATTTT.

The V and J genes are TRBV7-9 and TRBJ2-7; TRBD1 might be the D (6 bases). CDR1 SEHNR and CDR2 FQNEAQ come from the germline V gene (reference sequence). This CDR3 has 14 residues. Trimming took 5 bases from V and 3 from J, leaving 14 bases between them. In DNA, the CDR3 is TGTGCCAGCAGCGGCCGGACAGAGAGCTACGAGCAGTACTTC. It is translated as CASSGRTESYEQYF.

This clone was seen just once. The rearrangement joins TRBV4-1 to TRBJ2-7; D perhaps matches TRBD1 (6 bases). CDR3 length: 17 amino acids. The ends were cut back, 1 base at V and 7 bases at J, with 23 bases in the middle. Germline V gene sequence: CDR1 MGHRA, CDR2 YSYEKL. The CDR3 reads CASSQGFRGQGTWEQYF. CDR3 coding DNA: TGCGCCAGCAGCCAAGGTTTCCGGGGTCAGGGGACCTGGGAGCAGTACTTC.

The gene calls are TRBV6-6 and TRBJ1-6; no definite D call. Germline V lookup: CDR1 MNHNY, CDR2 SVGAGI (reference sequence). The ends were cut back, 10 bases at V and 7 bases at J, with 17 bases in the middle. CDR3 length equals 14 residues. CDR3 sequence: CAIRPAKENSPLHF. The CDR3 bases are TGTGCCATTAGACCGGCGAAGGAGAATTCACCCCTCCACTTT.

The chain uses TRBV7-8 and TRBJ1-3; no definite D call. The CDR3 loop spans 12 amino acids. Trimming removed 5 bases from V and 6 bases from J, with 8 bases in between. Germline assignment: CDR1 SGHVS and CDR2 FQNEAQ. The CDR3 here is CASSLGENTIYF. Here the CDR3 DNA reads TGTGCCAGCAGCCTTGGAGAAAACACCATATATTTT.